This is a list of T cell receptor beta chains from one sample in a study of blood T cell repertoires in COVID-19. Measured with immunoSEQ multiplex PCR; TCRdb has only the in-frame clones, and not every one. The sample consists of about 150,000 clones, around 87% of them appearing once. Sequencing used peripheral blood. These receptors were obtained from a man aged 18 to 29 with COVID-19, enrolled during active disease. Each CDR3 is given with its conserved first and last residue. The D gene is left open where the match is weak. Size is stated for part of the rows, as once, few or many counts, or as a class when the clone is expanded.

TRBV12-3/TRBV12-4	-	TRBJ2-1	-	CASSLASDYEQFF	TGTGCCAGCAGTTTGGCTAGCGACTACGAGCAGTTCTTC
TRBV24-1	TRBD2	TRBJ2-3	once	CATSRGLAGFSTDTQYF	TGTGCCACCAGTAGGGGACTAGCGGGATTTAGCACAGATACGCAGTATTTT
TRBV28	TRBD1	TRBJ1-4	-	CASHRDRNEKLLF	TGTGCCAGCCACCGGGACAGAAATGAAAAACTGCTTTTT
TRBV15	TRBD2	TRBJ2-1	-	CATSRPGLAGGFEQFF	TGTGCCACCAGCCGTCCGGGACTAGCGGGAGGATTTGAGCAGTTCTTC
TRBV12-3/TRBV12-4	-	TRBJ1-6	-	CASTFSNSPLHF	TGTGCCAGCACCTTTAGTAATTCACCCCTCCACTTT
TRBV5-4	-	TRBJ2-3	few	CASSLREFTDTQYF	TGTGCCAGCAGCCTTCGGGAGTTCACAGATACGCAGTATTTT
TRBV7-3	TRBD1	TRBJ2-7	-	CASSSGTGSYEQYF	TGTGCCAGCAGCTCCGGGACAGGGTCCTACGAGCAGTACTTC
TRBV11-2	TRBD2	TRBJ2-1	-	CASSLDLGTSGYNEQFF	TGTGCCAGCAGCTTAGATCTTGGGACTAGCGGTTACAATGAGCAGTTCTTC
TRBV18	-	TRBJ1-1	-	CASSRARGGTGGRDEAFF	TGTGCCAGCTCCCGCGCGCGTGGGGGAACGGGGGGCAGGGACGAAGCTTTCTTT
TRBV3-1/TRBV3-2	-	TRBJ2-7	-	CASSQAGSSYEQYF	TGTGCCAGCAGCCAAGCGGGTAGCTCCTACGAGCAGTACTTC
TRBV7-8	TRBD2	TRBJ2-3	-	CASSTRPGLAGTDTQYF	TGTGCCAGCAGCACTAGACCGGGACTAGCGGGCACAGATACGCAGTATTTT
TRBV10-1	-	TRBJ2-1	few	CASSDQTRRGMNEQFF	TGCGCCAGCAGTGATCAGACTAGGAGGGGAATGAATGAGCAGTTCTTC
TRBV12-3/TRBV12-4	-	TRBJ1-1	once	CASRPDSTEAFF	TGTGCCAGCAGACCGGACAGCACTGAAGCTTTCTTT
TRBV28	-	TRBJ1-5	once	CASSFWQGQGNQPQHF	TGTGCCAGCAGTTTTTGGCAGGGCCAAGGGAATCAGCCCCAGCATTTT
TRBV6-6	-	TRBJ2-5	-	CASRRGRETQYF	TGTGCCAGCAGAAGAGGGAGGGAGACCCAGTACTTC
TRBV7-3	TRBD2	TRBJ2-1	-	CASSPARLAGVDNEQFF	TGTGCCAGCAGCCCTGCCCGACTAGCGGGAGTGGACAATGAGCAGTTCTTC
TRBV7-7	TRBD1	TRBJ2-5	-	CASSLAGTGSQETQYF	TGTGCCAGCAGCCTAGCCGGGACAGGGTCCCAAGAGACCCAGTACTTC
TRBV7-2	TRBD1	TRBJ2-2	-	CASSPEGGRGTGTGELFF	TGTGCCAGCAGCCCCGAAGGGGGGAGGGGGACAGGGACCGGGGAGCTGTTTTTT
TRBV27	TRBD1	TRBJ2-7	-	CASRSRTGYYEQYF	TGTGCCAGCCGCTCCCGGACAGGGTACTACGAGCAGTACTTC
TRBV5-5	TRBD1	TRBJ2-5	once	CASSPKGQQETQYF	TGTGCCAGCAGCCCGAAGGGACAGCAAGAGACCCAGTACTTC
TRBV7-8	-	TRBJ2-3	-	CASSFLGGTDTQYF	TGTGCCAGCAGCTTTTTAGGGGGCACAGATACGCAGTATTTT
TRBV5-8	-	TRBJ1-2	-	CASSLTREGTYGYTF	TGTGCCAGCAGCCTCACGAGGGAGGGGACATATGGCTACACCTTC
TRBV11-2	TRBD2	TRBJ2-1	-	CASSPGLAVYNEQFF	TGTGCCAGCAGCCCTGGTCTAGCGGTTTACAATGAGCAGTTCTTC
TRBV7-3	TRBD2	TRBJ2-1	-	CASSPAGGGYNEQFF	TGTGCCAGCAGCCCGGCGGGAGGCGGTTACAATGAGCAGTTCTTC
TRBV10-3	TRBD1	TRBJ2-7	-	CAALPGQGFHEQYF	TGTGCCGCCCTGCCGGGACAGGGGTTCCACGAGCAGTACTTC
TRBV6-2/TRBV6-3	TRBD2	TRBJ2-1	once	CASSYKTSGYNEQFF	TGTGCCAGCAGTTATAAGACTAGCGGCTACAATGAGCAGTTCTTC
TRBV28	-	TRBJ1-5	-	CASSLHDDRDSRQPQHF	TGTGCCAGCAGTTTACATGACGATAGAGACTCCCGGCAGCCCCAGCATTTT
TRBV19	-	TRBJ1-1	-	CASSISENTEAFF	TGTGCCAGTAGTATCTCAGAGAACACTGAAGCTTTCTTT
TRBV4-1	TRBD2	TRBJ2-5	-	CASSQVGLAAETQYF	TGCGCCAGCAGCCAAGTGGGACTAGCGGCAGAGACCCAGTACTTC
TRBV9	-	TRBJ2-2	-	CASSLATANTGELFF	TGTGCCAGCAGCCTCGCTACAGCGAACACCGGGGAGCTGTTTTTT
TRBV15	TRBD2	TRBJ2-7	-	CATSPYGSGSSEQYF	TGTGCCACCAGCCCCTATGGGAGCGGGAGTTCCGAGCAGTACTTC
TRBV9	-	TRBJ1-2	-	CASRREGYTF	TGTGCCAGTCGCAGGGAAGGCTACACCTTC
TRBV19	-	TRBJ1-1	-	CASSIDPDGLQGAFF	TGTGCCAGTAGTATAGACCCCGACGGGTTACAGGGAGCTTTCTTT
TRBV27	TRBD1	TRBJ1-2	once	CASSLAGTGSSSYGYTF	TGTGCCAGCAGTCTGGCCGGGACAGGGTCTTCCTCCTATGGCTACACCTTC
TRBV7-9	TRBD2	TRBJ2-3	-	CASSHPLAGDSEGTQYF	TGTGCCAGCAGCCACCCACTAGCGGGGGATTCTGAAGGTACGCAGTATTTT
TRBV28	-	TRBJ2-7	-	CASSLTQGISYEQYF	TGTGCCAGCAGCCTTACGCAGGGAATCTCCTACGAGCAGTACTTC
TRBV4-1	TRBD2	TRBJ2-7	-	CASSQDRGDGYEQYF	TGCGCCAGCAGCCAAGATCGGGGGGACGGCTACGAGCAGTACTTC
TRBV5-1	-	TRBJ1-4	-	CASSLIQGTNEKLFF	TGCGCCAGCAGCTTGATACAGGGAACTAATGAAAAACTGTTTTTT
TRBV10-3	-	TRBJ1-6	-	CAISVQEAHSPLHF	TGTGCCATCAGTGTCCAGGAGGCTCATTCACCCCTCCACTTT
TRBV19	-	TRBJ1-6	-	CASREGQYNSPLHF	TGTGCCAGCCGAGAAGGACAGTATAATTCACCCCTCCACTTT
TRBV29-1	TRBD2	TRBJ2-7	-	CSVAGGTYEQYF	TGCAGCGTCGCGGGAGGTACCTACGAGCAGTACTTC
TRBV10-2	-	TRBJ2-7	-	CASSGGDREQYF	TGCGCCAGCAGTGGGGGGGATCGCGAGCAGTACTTC